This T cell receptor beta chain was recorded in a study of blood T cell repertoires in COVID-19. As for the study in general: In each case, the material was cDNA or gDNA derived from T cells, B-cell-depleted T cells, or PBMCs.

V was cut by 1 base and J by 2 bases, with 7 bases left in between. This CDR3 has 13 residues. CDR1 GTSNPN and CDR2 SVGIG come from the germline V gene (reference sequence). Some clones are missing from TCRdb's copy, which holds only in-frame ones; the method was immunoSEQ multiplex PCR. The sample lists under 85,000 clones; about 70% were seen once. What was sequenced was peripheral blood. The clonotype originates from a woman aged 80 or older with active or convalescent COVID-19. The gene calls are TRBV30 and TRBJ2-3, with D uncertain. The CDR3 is CAWSDSYTDTQYF. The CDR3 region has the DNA TGTGCCTGGAGTGACTCCTACACAGATACGCAGTATTTT.